A selection of T cell receptor beta chains follows, all from one sample in a study of blood T cell repertoires in COVID-19. Assay used: immunoSEQ multiplex PCR; TCRdb lists only in-frame clones, some missing. The data contain about 140,000 clones, just under 85% of them singletons. Sequencing was done on a sample of PBMCs or T cells enriched from blood (not recorded which). The receptors derive from a woman between 40 and 55 years old who had recovered from COVID-19. Both conserved end residues are part of each CDR3. A D gene is named only where the DNA matches it firmly. Some rows have no size entry. The others give once, few or many, or a class for an expanded clone.

V gene: TRBV7-9; J gene: TRBJ1-1; D gene: -; clone size: -; CDR3 protein: CASSLGGRLNTEAFF; CDR3 DNA: TGTGCCAGCAGCTTAGGGGGGCGTTTGAACACTGAAGCTTTCTTT
V gene: TRBV7-9; J gene: TRBJ1-1; D gene: -; clone size: -; CDR3 protein: CASSLEDWLAVNTEAFF; CDR3 DNA: TGTGCCAGCAGCTTAGAGGACTGGTTGGCAGTGAACACTGAAGCTTTCTTT
V gene: TRBV7-3; J gene: TRBJ1-3; D gene: -; clone size: -; CDR3 protein: CASSPGGYLSGNTIYF; CDR3 DNA: TGTGCCAGCAGCCCCGGAGGGTACCTCTCTGGAAACACCATATATTTT
V gene: TRBV9; J gene: TRBJ2-3; D gene: TRBD2; clone size: -; CDR3 protein: CASSSRLAGSADTQYF; CDR3 DNA: TGTGCCAGCAGTTCCAGACTAGCGGGATCTGCAGATACGCAGTATTTT
V gene: TRBV27; J gene: TRBJ2-5; D gene: TRBD1; clone size: -; CDR3 protein: CASSSGTGVYQETQYF; CDR3 DNA: TGTGCCAGCAGTTCCGGGACAGGGGTTTACCAAGAGACCCAGTACTTC
V gene: TRBV12-5; J gene: TRBJ1-2; D gene: -; clone size: -; CDR3 protein: CASGTGTYGYTF; CDR3 DNA: TGTGCTAGTGGGACAGGCACCTATGGCTACACCTTC
V gene: TRBV5-1; J gene: TRBJ1-2; D gene: TRBD1; clone size: -; CDR3 protein: CASSLAGTANYGYTF; CDR3 DNA: TGCGCCAGCAGCTTGGCTGGGACAGCTAACTATGGCTACACCTTC
V gene: TRBV5-6; J gene: TRBJ2-1; D gene: TRBD2; clone size: -; CDR3 protein: CASSYTSGGENEQFF; CDR3 DNA: TGTGCCAGCAGCTACACTAGCGGGGGGGAGAATGAGCAGTTCTTC
V gene: TRBV19; J gene: TRBJ1-5; D gene: -; clone size: -; CDR3 protein: CASSHRQENQPQHF; CDR3 DNA: TGTGCCAGTAGCCATAGACAGGAAAATCAGCCCCAGCATTTT
V gene: TRBV4-2; J gene: TRBJ2-2; D gene: TRBD1; clone size: -; CDR3 protein: CASSPGTGLNTGELFF; CDR3 DNA: TGTGCCAGCAGCCCGGGGACAGGGCTGAACACCGGGGAGCTGTTTTTT
V gene: TRBV6-1; J gene: TRBJ2-7; D gene: TRBD1; clone size: -; CDR3 protein: CASSESDRGFYEQYF; CDR3 DNA: TGTGCCAGCAGTGAGAGTGACAGGGGCTTCTACGAGCAGTACTTC
V gene: TRBV3-1/TRBV3-2; J gene: TRBJ2-3; D gene: -; clone size: -; CDR3 protein: CASSQGGADTQYF; CDR3 DNA: TGTGCCAGCAGCCAAGGGGGCGCAGATACGCAGTATTTT
V gene: TRBV5-1; J gene: TRBJ2-7; D gene: TRBD1; clone size: -; CDR3 protein: CASSLGQGASYEQYF; CDR3 DNA: TGCGCCAGCAGCCTTGGACAGGGTGCCTCCTACGAGCAGTACTTC
V gene: TRBV5-6; J gene: TRBJ2-2; D gene: -; clone size: -; CDR3 protein: CASSLTGQNTGELFF; CDR3 DNA: TGTGCCAGCAGCTTGACGGGACAAAACACCGGGGAGCTGTTTTTT
V gene: TRBV13; J gene: TRBJ1-1; D gene: -; clone size: -; CDR3 protein: CASSLGYGDTEAFF; CDR3 DNA: TGTGCCAGCAGCTTGGGGTACGGGGACACTGAAGCTTTCTTT
V gene: TRBV4-1; J gene: TRBJ2-3; D gene: -; clone size: -; CDR3 protein: CASSRSGTSTDTQYF; CDR3 DNA: TGCGCCAGCAGCCGGAGCGGTACTAGCACAGATACGCAGTATTTT
V gene: TRBV19; J gene: TRBJ1-5; D gene: TRBD1; clone size: -; CDR3 protein: CASSITGQLMGPQHF; CDR3 DNA: TGTGCCAGTAGTATAACGGGACAGTTAATGGGGCCCCAGCATTTT
V gene: TRBV6-1; J gene: TRBJ2-1; D gene: -; clone size: -; CDR3 protein: CASSEPGLVYNEQFF; CDR3 DNA: TGTGCCAGCAGTGAACCGGGACTGGTCTACAATGAGCAGTTCTTC
V gene: TRBV3-1/TRBV3-2; J gene: TRBJ1-1; D gene: -; clone size: -; CDR3 protein: CASSQGGGTEAFF; CDR3 DNA: TGTGCCAGCAGCCAGGGCGGAGGAACTGAAGCTTTCTTT
V gene: TRBV5-1; J gene: TRBJ1-3; D gene: TRBD1; clone size: -; CDR3 protein: CASSLGQGANTIYF; CDR3 DNA: TGCGCCAGCAGCCTGGGACAGGGGGCTAACACCATATATTTT
V gene: TRBV25-1; J gene: TRBJ1-3; D gene: TRBD1; clone size: -; CDR3 protein: CASTPPFDRDRNTIYF; CDR3 DNA: TGTGCCAGCACCCCACCCTTCGACAGGGACAGAAACACCATATATTTT
V gene: TRBV5-4; J gene: TRBJ1-1; D gene: TRBD1; clone size: -; CDR3 protein: CASSNMGQGGTEAFF; CDR3 DNA: TGTGCCAGCAGCAATATGGGACAGGGCGGCACTGAAGCTTTCTTT
V gene: TRBV29-1; J gene: TRBJ1-1; D gene: -; clone size: few; CDR3 protein: CSVDKGQDTEAFF; CDR3 DNA: TGCAGCGTCGATAAAGGACAAGACACTGAAGCTTTCTTT
V gene: TRBV7-2; J gene: TRBJ2-7; D gene: -; clone size: few; CDR3 protein: CASSLGRGNEQYF; CDR3 DNA: TGTGCCAGCAGCTTGGGTCGGGGGAACGAGCAGTACTTC
V gene: TRBV14; J gene: TRBJ2-3; D gene: -; clone size: -; CDR3 protein: CASSQDLGRPGGTDTQYF; CDR3 DNA: TGTGCCAGCAGCCAAGATTTAGGACGGCCGGGGGGCACAGATACGCAGTATTTT
V gene: TRBV15; J gene: TRBJ2-1; D gene: TRBD1; clone size: -; CDR3 protein: CATSRDRNNEQFF; CDR3 DNA: TGTGCCACCAGCAGGGACAGGAACAATGAGCAGTTCTTC
V gene: TRBV4-2; J gene: TRBJ1-2; D gene: -; clone size: -; CDR3 protein: CASSQDMADYGYTF; CDR3 DNA: TGTGCCAGCAGCCAAGATATGGCGGACTATGGCTACACCTTC
V gene: TRBV5-6; J gene: TRBJ2-1; D gene: TRBD2; clone size: -; CDR3 protein: CASSILAAYNEQFF; CDR3 DNA: TGTGCCAGCAGCATTCTAGCGGCCTACAATGAGCAGTTCTTC
V gene: TRBV27; J gene: TRBJ1-1; D gene: TRBD1; clone size: -; CDR3 protein: CASTDTGGTSEAFF; CDR3 DNA: TGTGCCAGCACCGATACAGGGGGCACTTCTGAAGCTTTCTTT
V gene: TRBV6-4; J gene: TRBJ1-2; D gene: -; clone size: -; CDR3 protein: CASSGGGTYGYTF; CDR3 DNA: TGTGCCAGCAGTGGGGGGGGTACCTATGGCTACACCTTC
V gene: TRBV5-1; J gene: TRBJ2-1; D gene: -; clone size: once; CDR3 protein: CASSSRLVGKREQFF; CDR3 DNA: TGCGCCAGCAGCTCTAGACTAGTGGGGAAGAGGGAGCAGTTCTTC
V gene: TRBV6-2/TRBV6-3; J gene: TRBJ1-1; D gene: -; clone size: -; CDR3 protein: CASSALDRDTEAFF; CDR3 DNA: TGTGCCAGCAGCGCCCTGGACAGAGACACTGAAGCTTTCTTT
V gene: TRBV2; J gene: TRBJ2-3; D gene: TRBD2; clone size: -; CDR3 protein: CASRETSGGAYTQYF; CDR3 DNA: TGTGCCAGCAGGGAAACTAGCGGGGGGGCATATACGCAGTATTTT
V gene: TRBV13; J gene: TRBJ2-7; D gene: TRBD1; clone size: few; CDR3 protein: CASSSRDSAYEQYF; CDR3 DNA: TGTGCCAGCAGCTCCCGGGACAGCGCCTACGAGCAGTACTTC
V gene: TRBV9; J gene: TRBJ2-5; D gene: -; clone size: -; CDR3 protein: CASSVGGQTYQETQYF; CDR3 DNA: TGTGCCAGCAGCGTAGGGGGACAAACGTACCAAGAGACCCAGTACTTC
V gene: TRBV6-5; J gene: TRBJ2-2; D gene: -; clone size: -; CDR3 protein: CASSYSPRGAGELFF; CDR3 DNA: TGTGCCAGCAGTTACTCGCCCAGGGGGGCCGGGGAGCTGTTTTTT
V gene: TRBV5-1; J gene: TRBJ2-7; D gene: TRBD1; clone size: -; CDR3 protein: CASSDGQGESSYEQYF; CDR3 DNA: TGCGCCAGCAGCGATGGACAGGGCGAGAGCTCCTACGAGCAGTACTTC
V gene: TRBV5-4; J gene: TRBJ2-5; D gene: -; clone size: -; CDR3 protein: CASSPGLEGAQYF; CDR3 DNA: TGTGCCAGCAGCCCGGGGCTAGAGGGGGCCCAGTACTTC
V gene: TRBV27; J gene: TRBJ1-5; D gene: -; clone size: -; CDR3 protein: CASSPYSNQPQHF; CDR3 DNA: TGTGCCAGCAGTCCTTATAGCAATCAGCCCCAGCATTTT
V gene: TRBV10-3; J gene: TRBJ1-2; D gene: TRBD1; clone size: -; CDR3 protein: CAISASTGTGKGYTF; CDR3 DNA: TGTGCCATCAGTGCTTCCACCGGGACAGGGAAAGGCTACACCTTC
V gene: TRBV30; J gene: TRBJ2-1; D gene: TRBD2; clone size: -; CDR3 protein: CALRLASSYNEQFF; CDR3 DNA: TGTGCCTTAAGACTAGCGAGTTCCTACAATGAGCAGTTCTTC
V gene: TRBV11-2; J gene: TRBJ1-1; D gene: -; clone size: -; CDR3 protein: CASSVMLVVTEAFF; CDR3 DNA: TGTGCCAGCAGCGTAATGCTAGTCGTCACTGAAGCTTTCTTT
V gene: TRBV30; J gene: TRBJ1-2; D gene: TRBD1; clone size: -; CDR3 protein: CAWRGTGTYGYTF; CDR3 DNA: TGTGCCTGGAGGGGGACAGGGACCTATGGCTACACCTTC
V gene: TRBV18; J gene: TRBJ1-1; D gene: TRBD1; clone size: -; CDR3 protein: CASSPSTGSRTEAFF; CDR3 DNA: TGTGCCAGCTCACCGTCGACAGGGAGTAGGACTGAAGCTTTCTTT